The T cell receptor (beta chain) described here comes from a study of control samples from healthy donors and cancer patients. Libraries were prepared by immunoSEQ multiplex PCR; TCRdb keeps only in-frame clonotypes and omits some of them. The sample includes some 67,000 clones, over 75% of them seen just once. This CDR3 contains 15 residues. CDR1 and CDR2 (germline): SGHVS, FQNEAQ. V dropped 4 bases and J dropped 3; count of bases not matched to a gene: 7. The receptor was derived from a woman between 45 and 60 years old with head and neck cancer. The specimen sequenced was PBMCs. The chain combines TRBV7-8 with TRBJ1-2; 8 bases align to TRBD1. The CDR3 region has the DNA TGTGCCAGCAGCTCAACCCCGACAGGGGACTATGGCTACACCTTC. Translated, it gives CASSSTPTGDYGYTF.